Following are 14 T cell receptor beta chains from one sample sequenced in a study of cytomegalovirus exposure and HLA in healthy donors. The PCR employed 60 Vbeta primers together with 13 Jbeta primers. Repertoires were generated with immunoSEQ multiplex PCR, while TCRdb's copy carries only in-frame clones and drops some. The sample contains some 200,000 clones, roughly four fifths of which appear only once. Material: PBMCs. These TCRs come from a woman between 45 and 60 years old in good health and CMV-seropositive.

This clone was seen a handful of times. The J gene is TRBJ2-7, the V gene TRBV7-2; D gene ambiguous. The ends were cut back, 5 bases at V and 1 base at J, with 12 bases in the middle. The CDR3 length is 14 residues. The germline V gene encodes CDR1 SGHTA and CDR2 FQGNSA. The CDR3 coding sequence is TGTGCCAGCAGCCAACCTCGGGTATCCTACGAGCAGTACTTC. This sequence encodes CASSQPRVSYEQYF.

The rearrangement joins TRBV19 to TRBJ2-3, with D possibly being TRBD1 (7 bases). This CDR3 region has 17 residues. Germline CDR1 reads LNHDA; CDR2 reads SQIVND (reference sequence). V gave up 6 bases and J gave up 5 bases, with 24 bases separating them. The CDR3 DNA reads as TGTGCCAGTAGGGAGGGGCTCGGGACAGCCGTCGGAGATACGCAGTATTTT. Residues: CASREGLGTAVGDTQYF.

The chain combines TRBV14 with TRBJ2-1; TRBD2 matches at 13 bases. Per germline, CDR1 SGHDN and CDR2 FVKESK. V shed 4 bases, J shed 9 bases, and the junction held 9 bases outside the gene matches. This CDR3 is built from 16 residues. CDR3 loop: CASSLSPGTSGIEQFF. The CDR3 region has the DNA TGTGCCAGCAGCCTTTCGCCCGGGACTAGCGGGATTGAGCAGTTCTTC. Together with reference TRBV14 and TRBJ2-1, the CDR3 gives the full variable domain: EAGVTQFPSHSVIEKGQTVTLRCDPISGHDNLYWYRRVMGKEIKFLLHFVKESKQDESGMPNNRFLAERTGGTYSTLKVQPAELEDSGVYFCASSLSPGTSGIEQFFGPGTRLTVL.

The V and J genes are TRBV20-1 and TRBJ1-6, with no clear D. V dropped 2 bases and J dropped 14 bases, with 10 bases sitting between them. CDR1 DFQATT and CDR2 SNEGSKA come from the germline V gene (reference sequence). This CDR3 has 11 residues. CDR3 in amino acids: CSARLVQSLHF. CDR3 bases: TGCAGTGCTAGATTAGTGCAATCCCTCCACTTT.

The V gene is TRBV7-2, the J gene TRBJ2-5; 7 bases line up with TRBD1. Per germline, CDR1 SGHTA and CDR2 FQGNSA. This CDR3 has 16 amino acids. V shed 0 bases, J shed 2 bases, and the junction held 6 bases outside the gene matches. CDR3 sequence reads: CASSLASARGQETQYF. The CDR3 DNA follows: TGTGCCAGCAGCTTAGCTAGCGCCAGGGGGCAAGAGACCCAGTACTTC.

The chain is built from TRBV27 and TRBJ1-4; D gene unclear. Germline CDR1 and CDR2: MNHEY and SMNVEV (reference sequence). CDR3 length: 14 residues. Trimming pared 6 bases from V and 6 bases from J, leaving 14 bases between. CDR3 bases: TGTGCCAGCAGCCATACTATGGGTGATGAAAAACTGTTTTTT. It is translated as CASSHTMGDEKLFF. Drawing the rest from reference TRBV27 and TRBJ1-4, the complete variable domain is EAQVTQNPRYLITVTGKKLTVTCSQNMNHEYMSWYRQDPGLGLRQIYYSMNVEVTDKGDVPEGYKVSRKEKRNFPLILESPSPNQTSLYFCASSHTMGDEKLFFGSGTQLSVL.

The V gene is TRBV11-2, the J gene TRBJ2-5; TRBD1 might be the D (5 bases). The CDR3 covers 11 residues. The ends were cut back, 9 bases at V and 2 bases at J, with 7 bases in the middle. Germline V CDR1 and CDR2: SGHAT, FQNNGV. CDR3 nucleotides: TGTGCCAGTAGACAGCAAGAGACCCAGTACTTC. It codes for CASRQQETQYF.

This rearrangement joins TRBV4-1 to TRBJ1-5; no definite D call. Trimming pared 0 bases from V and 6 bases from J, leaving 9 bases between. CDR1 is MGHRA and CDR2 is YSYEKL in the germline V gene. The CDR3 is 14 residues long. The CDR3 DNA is TGCGCCAGCAGCCAAGACCGAGTGCCTCAGCCCCAGCATTTT. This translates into CASSQDRVPQPQHF.

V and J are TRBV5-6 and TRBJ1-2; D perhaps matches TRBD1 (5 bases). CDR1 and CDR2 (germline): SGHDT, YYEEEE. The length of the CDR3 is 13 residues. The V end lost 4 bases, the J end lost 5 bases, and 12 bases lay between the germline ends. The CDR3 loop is CASSPPTVYGYTF. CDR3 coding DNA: TGTGCCAGCAGCCCACCGACAGTGTATGGCTACACCTTC.

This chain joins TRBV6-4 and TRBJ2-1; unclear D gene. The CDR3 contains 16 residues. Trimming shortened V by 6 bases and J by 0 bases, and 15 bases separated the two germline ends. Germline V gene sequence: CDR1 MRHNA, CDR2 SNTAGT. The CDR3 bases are TGTGCCAGCAGCCTTTTTAGCCTAAGCTCCTACAATGAGCAGTTCTTC. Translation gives CASSLFSLSSYNEQFF.

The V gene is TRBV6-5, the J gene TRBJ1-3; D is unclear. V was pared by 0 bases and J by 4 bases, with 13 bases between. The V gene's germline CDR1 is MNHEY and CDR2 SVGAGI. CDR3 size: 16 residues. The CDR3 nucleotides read TGTGCCAGCAGTTACTCGGGCATTTCGGCCGGAAACACCATATATTTT. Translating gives CASSYSGISAGNTIYF.

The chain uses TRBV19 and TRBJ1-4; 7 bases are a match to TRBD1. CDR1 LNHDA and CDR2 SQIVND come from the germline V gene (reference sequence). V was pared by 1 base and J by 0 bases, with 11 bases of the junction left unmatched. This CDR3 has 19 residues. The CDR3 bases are TGTGCCAGTAGTATAGGCCGGGCAGGGGGATTTGCAACTAATGAAAAACTGTTTTTT. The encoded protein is CASSIGRAGGFATNEKLFF.

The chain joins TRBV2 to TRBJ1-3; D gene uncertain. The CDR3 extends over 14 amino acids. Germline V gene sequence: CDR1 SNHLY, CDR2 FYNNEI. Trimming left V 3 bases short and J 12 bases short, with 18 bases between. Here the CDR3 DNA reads TGTGCCAGCAGTGATGTGGGCGCCGGTCTGAACATATATTTT. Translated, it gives CASSDVGAGLNIYF.

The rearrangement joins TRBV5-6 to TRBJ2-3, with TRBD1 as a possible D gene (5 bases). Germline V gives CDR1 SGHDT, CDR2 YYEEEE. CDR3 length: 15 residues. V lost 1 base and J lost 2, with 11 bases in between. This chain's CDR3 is CASSLQGVYTDTQYF. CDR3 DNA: TGTGCCAGCAGCTTGCAGGGCGTATACACAGATACGCAGTATTTT.